This passage covers 21 T cell receptor beta chains from one sample sequenced in a study of blood T cell repertoires in COVID-19. Sequenced by immunoSEQ multiplex PCR; TCRdb stores in-frame clones only, minus some. This sample has roughly 200,000 clones, with 86% found just once. Sequencing input: PBMCs or T cells enriched from blood (not recorded which). The origin of the receptors is a woman between 50 and 59 years old in a cohort exposed to, infected with or recovered from COVID-19 (not recorded which).

V is TRBV19 and J is TRBJ1-2; no definite D call. V was shortened by 4 bases and J by 7 bases, with 25 bases between the two germline ends. The CDR3 loop spans 17 amino acids. The germline CDR1 and CDR2 sequences are LNHDA and SQIVND (reference sequence). CDR3 region: CASSKESGPGVESGYTF. In DNA form, the CDR3 reads TGTGCCAGTAGTAAGGAAAGCGGGCCAGGCGTGGAGAGTGGCTACACCTTC.

The chain recombines TRBV18 with TRBJ1-5; 8 nucleotides agree with TRBD1. CDR3 length: 15 amino acids. Germline lookup yields CDR1 KGHSH and CDR2 LQKENI. Germline trimming cut 3 bases from V and 6 bases from J; bases unmatched to any gene: 7. CDR3 loop: CASSPRQGSVQPQHF. CDR3 nucleotides: TGTGCCAGCTCACCCCGACAGGGGTCTGTTCAGCCCCAGCATTTT.

The chain is built from TRBV7-2 and TRBJ1-5; D might be TRBD1 (6 bases). The V gene's germline CDR1 is SGHTA and CDR2 FQGNSA. Trimming stripped 1 base from V and 6 bases from J, with 25 bases between. There are 19 residues in the CDR3. The CDR3 loop is CASSLDPRDRLRQAQPQHF. CDR3 sequence (DNA): TGTGCCAGCAGCTTAGATCCCCGGGACCGCCTCCGACAGGCTCAGCCCCAGCATTTT.

This chain links TRBV4-1 with TRBJ1-4; D uncertain. V was shortened by 1 base and J by 4 bases, with 7 bases between the two germline ends. Germline-derived CDR1 and CDR2 are MGHRA and YSYEKL. The CDR3 is 14 amino acids. In DNA, the CDR3 is TGCGCCAGCAGCCAAGTGGCAGTTAATGAAAAACTGTTTTTT. Translating it yields CASSQVAVNEKLFF.

The chain uses TRBV18 and TRBJ1-2; 7 nucleotides agree with TRBD1. J lost 6 bases, V lost 6 bases, and 10 bases had no gene match. Per germline, CDR1 KGHSH and CDR2 LQKENI. The CDR3 totals 14 residues. In DNA form, the CDR3 reads TGTGCCAGCTCCCCCGACAGGGAAGCTGATGGCTACACCTTC. Translating it yields CASSPDREADGYTF.

This chain uses TRBV5-1 with TRBJ1-4, with D tentatively TRBD1 (6 bases). The germline V and J ends were trimmed by 5 bases and 5 bases, with 10 bases remaining between them. The CDR3 consists of 13 residues. Germline V lookup: CDR1 SGHRS, CDR2 YFSETQ. CDR3 sequence (DNA): TGCGCCAGCAGTAGGGACACGAATGAAAAACTGTTTTTT. Its protein product is CASSRDTNEKLFF.

This chain links TRBV4-2 with TRBJ1-3; D is uncertain. The CDR3 contains 17 residues. Deletions cut 3 bases from V and 0 bases from J, with 15 bases between. CDR1 is LGHNA, CDR2 YNFKEQ, per germline. The CDR3 region has the DNA TGTGCCAGCAGCCAGGTCATGGGGAGAGGCTCTGGAAACACCATATATTTT. This gives the protein CASSQVMGRGSGNTIYF.

The V gene is TRBV6-5, the J gene TRBJ2-7, with D unresolved. The V end was cut by 6 bases, the J end by 0 bases, with 9 bases between. Germline CDR1 and CDR2: MNHEY and SVGAGI. CDR3 length equals 13 residues. CDR3 region: CASRSPLSYEQYF. For the CDR3, the DNA is TGTGCCAGCAGAAGCCCCCTCTCCTACGAGCAGTACTTC.

V usage is TRBV7-2 and J usage is TRBJ2-5; no clear D. V was cut by 1 base and J by 5 bases, with 11 bases left in between. Germline CDR1 SGHTA, CDR2 FQGNSA. This CDR3 is 14 amino acids long. CDR3 bases: TGTGCCAGCAGCTTAGGAATTTCAGGCGAGACCCAGTACTTC. Its translation is CASSLGISGETQYF.

The chain combines TRBV2 with TRBJ1-2; D remains unclear. CDR3 length equals 13 residues. The germline V gene has CDR1 SNHLY and CDR2 FYNNEI. V lost 7 bases and J lost 8, with 17 bases in between. CDR3 DNA sequence: TGTGCCAGCAACGAGGGTGCATTGGCGGGCTACACCTTC. Its protein is CASNEGALAGYTF.

This chain joins TRBV20-1 and TRBJ2-1; 8 bases map to TRBD1. The CDR3 totals 13 residues. V lost 3 bases, J lost 8 bases, and 6 bases stayed unmatched. Germline values: CDR1 DFQATT, CDR2 SNEGSKA (reference sequence). This CDR3 reads CSASLDRADEQFF. DNA of the CDR3: TGCAGTGCTAGTCTGGACAGGGCAGATGAGCAGTTCTTC.

The V gene is TRBV3-1 (or the pseudogene TRBV3-2), the J gene TRBJ1-2; TRBD1 might be the D (5 bases). This CDR3 has 14 amino acids. Germline CDR1 and CDR2: LGHDT and YNNKEL (reference sequence). Trimming removed 4 bases from V and 3 bases from J, with 12 bases in between. CDR3 in amino acids: CASSRGQGDYGYTF. In nucleotides, the CDR3 is TGTGCCAGCAGCCGCGGACAAGGTGACTATGGCTACACCTTC.

V gene TRBV11-2 combines with J gene TRBJ2-7; 9 bases align to TRBD1. The V and J ends lost 1 base and 3 bases, in that order; junction bases with no gene match: 4. This CDR3 region has 15 residues. From germline, CDR1 is SGHAT and CDR2 FQNNGV. The CDR3 nucleotides are TGTGCCAGCAGCTTAGCCCCGGACAGGGGCTACGAGCAGTACTTC. Protein product: CASSLAPDRGYEQYF.

The V call is TRBV10-3, the J call TRBJ2-7, with 8 bases fitting TRBD2. The CDR3 is made up of 16 amino acids. The V gene end was trimmed by 5 bases and the J gene end by 0 bases; junction bases not matched to a gene: 9. Germline V gives CDR1 ENHRY, CDR2 SYGVKD. The CDR3 region is CAISRFSGANSYEQYF. For the CDR3, the DNA is TGTGCCATCAGTCGCTTTAGCGGGGCAAACTCCTACGAGCAGTACTTC.

This clone was detected once. The rearrangement links TRBV7-8 to TRBJ2-1; 7 nucleotides agree with TRBD2. The CDR3 loop spans 17 amino acids. The ends lost 4 bases at V and 0 bases at J; junction bases unmatched: 9. CDR1 is SGHVS and CDR2 is FQNEAQ in the germline V gene. The CDR3: CASSSQRGTFSYNEQFF. CDR3 nucleotides: TGTGCCAGCAGCTCCCAGCGGGGCACCTTCTCCTACAATGAGCAGTTCTTC.

The CDR3 loop is CASSSHPGTGDTF. Written as DNA, the CDR3 is TGTGCCAGCAGCTCCCACCCGGGGACAGGAGACACCTTC. The genes are TRBV9 and TRBJ1-2, with 8 bases matching TRBD1. This CDR3 has 13 residues. The trim removed 4 bases at V and 12 bases at J, leaving 11 bases unmatched. CDR1 and CDR2 (germline): SGDLS, YYNGEE.

The V gene is TRBV7-6, the J gene TRBJ1-3, with 7 bases that match TRBD1. The CDR3 totals 15 residues. Germline V lookup: CDR1 SGHVS, CDR2 FNYEAQ. The J segment lost 0 bases and the V segment lost 6 bases, leaving 5 bases of the junction unmatched. For the CDR3, the DNA is TGTGCCAGCAGACCAGACAGGGTCTCTGGAAACACCATATATTTT. Translation gives CASRPDRVSGNTIYF.

The chain carries TRBV10-3 and TRBJ2-1; 8 positions match TRBD2. Germline V gene data show CDR1 as ENHRY and CDR2 as SYGVKD. V shed 7 bases, J shed 8 bases, and the junction held 7 bases outside the gene matches. The CDR3 is 13 residues long. DNA of the CDR3: TGTGCCATCAAGGTCGGGGGGGTTGATGAGCAGTTCTTC. It yields the protein CAIKVGGVDEQFF.

The V gene is TRBV7-9, the J gene TRBJ1-1; 9 bases align to TRBD1. CDR1 is SEHNR, CDR2 FQNEAQ, per germline (reference sequence). V dropped 3 bases and J dropped 1; count of bases not matched to a gene: 0. CDR3 size: 14 residues. Here the CDR3 reads CASSLTGGNTEAFF. The DNA of the CDR3 is TGTGCCAGCAGCTTGACAGGGGGGAACACTGAAGCTTTCTTT. The entire variable domain, with the rest obtained from reference TRBV7-9 and TRBJ1-1, is as follows: DTGVSQNPRHKITKRGQNVTFRCDPISEHNRLYWYRQTLGQGPEFLTYFQNEAQLEKSRLLSDRFSAERPKGSFSTLEIQRTEQGDSAMYLCASSLTGGNTEAFFGQGTRLTVV.

The chain has TRBV28 and TRBJ1-4, with TRBD1 as a possible D gene (6 bases). This CDR3 spans 12 amino acids. The V gene lost 8 bases and the J gene lost 8 bases, with 12 bases spanning the gap. Germline loops: CDR1 MDHEN, CDR2 SYDVKM. The CDR3 sequence: CASGTYGEKLFF. In DNA, the CDR3 is TGTGCCAGCGGGACATACGGGGAAAAACTGTTTTTT.

This chain joins TRBV21-1 and TRBJ1-5; the DNA was not used to check the table's D call, TRBD1. TRBV21-1 is termed a pseudogene. The CDR3 contains 19 residues. The CDR3 bases are TGTGCCAGCAGCAAAACACCCGGGACAGAACTCTATAGCAATCAGCCCCAGCATTTT. Amino acid sequence: CASSKTPGTELYSNQPQHF.